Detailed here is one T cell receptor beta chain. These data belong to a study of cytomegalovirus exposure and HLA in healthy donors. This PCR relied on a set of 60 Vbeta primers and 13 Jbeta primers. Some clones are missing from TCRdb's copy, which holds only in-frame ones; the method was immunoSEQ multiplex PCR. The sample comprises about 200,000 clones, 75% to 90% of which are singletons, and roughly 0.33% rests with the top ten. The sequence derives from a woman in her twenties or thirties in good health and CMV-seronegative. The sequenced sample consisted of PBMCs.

The CDR3 DNA sequence: TGCGCCAGCAGCTGGAAGGGGGGGGGCACCGGGGAGCTGTTTTTT. Translation: CASSWKGGGTGELFF. The chain recombines TRBV5-1 with TRBJ2-2; D might be TRBD2 (7 bases). Trimming removed 3 bases at V and 4 bases at J, with 13 bases between. The CDR3 is 15 amino acids. CDR1 is SGHRS, CDR2 YFSETQ, per germline.